This T cell receptor beta chain was identified during a study of vaccination effects on CD4 cells after COVID-19. A remark on this clone: Its antigen remains unknown.

TCRdb's table, derived via immunoSEQ multiplex PCR, lists solely in-frame clones and lacks some. The sample gives tens of thousands of clones, around 77% of which show up once; roughly 2.8% is in the top ten. After expansion with viral peptide pools in the ViraFEST assay, antigen-specific CD4+ T cells were sequenced. Investigators separated out CD4+ T cells once around eleven days of culture had passed. Vaccine recipients had no previous SARS-CoV-2 infection; their nucleocapsid antibodies were negative. The CDR3 covers 16 residues. Germline V lookup: CDR1 LGHDT, CDR2 YNNKEL (reference sequence). Deletions cut 4 bases from V and 4 bases from J, with 16 bases between.

The sequences come from CD4+ T cells from PBMCs cultured with HCoV-NL63 spike peptides, collected before COVID-19 vaccination. The V gene is TRBV3-1 (or the pseudogene TRBV3-2), the J gene TRBJ2-2; D possibly corresponds to TRBD2 (5 bases). The source is a human donor who received a COVID-19 vaccine. CDR3: CASSPLEGWVTGELFF. CDR3 coding DNA: TGTGCCAGCAGCCCCCTCGAGGGTTGGGTCACCGGGGAGCTGTTTTTT.